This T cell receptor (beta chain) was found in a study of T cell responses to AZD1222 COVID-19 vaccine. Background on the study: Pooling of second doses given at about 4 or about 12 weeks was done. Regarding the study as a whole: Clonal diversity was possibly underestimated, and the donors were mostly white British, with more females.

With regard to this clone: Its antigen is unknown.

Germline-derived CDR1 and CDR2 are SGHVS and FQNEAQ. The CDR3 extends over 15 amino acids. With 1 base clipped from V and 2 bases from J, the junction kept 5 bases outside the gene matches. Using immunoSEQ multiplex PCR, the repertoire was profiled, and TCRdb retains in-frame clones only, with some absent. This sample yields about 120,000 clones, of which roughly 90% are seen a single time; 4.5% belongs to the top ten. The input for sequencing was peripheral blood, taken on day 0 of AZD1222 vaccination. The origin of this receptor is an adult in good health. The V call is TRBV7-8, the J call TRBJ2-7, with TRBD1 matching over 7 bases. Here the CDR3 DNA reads TGTGCCAGCAGCTTAGTCTGGGACAGCACCTACGAGCAGTACTTC. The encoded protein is CASSLVWDSTYEQYF.